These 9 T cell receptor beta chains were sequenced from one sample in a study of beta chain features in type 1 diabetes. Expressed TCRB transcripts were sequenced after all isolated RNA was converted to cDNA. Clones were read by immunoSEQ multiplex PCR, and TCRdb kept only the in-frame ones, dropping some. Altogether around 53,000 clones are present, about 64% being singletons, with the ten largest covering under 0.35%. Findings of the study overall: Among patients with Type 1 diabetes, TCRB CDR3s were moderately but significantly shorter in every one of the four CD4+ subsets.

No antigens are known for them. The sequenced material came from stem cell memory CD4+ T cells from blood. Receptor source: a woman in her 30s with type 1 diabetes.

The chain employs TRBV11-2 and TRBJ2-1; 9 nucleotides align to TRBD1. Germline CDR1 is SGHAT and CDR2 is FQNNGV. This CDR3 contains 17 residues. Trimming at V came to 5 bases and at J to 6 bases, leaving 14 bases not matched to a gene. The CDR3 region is CASSPRLRDRVFNEQFF. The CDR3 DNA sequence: TGTGCCAGCAGCCCCCGATTGAGGGACAGGGTCTTCAATGAGCAGTTCTTC.

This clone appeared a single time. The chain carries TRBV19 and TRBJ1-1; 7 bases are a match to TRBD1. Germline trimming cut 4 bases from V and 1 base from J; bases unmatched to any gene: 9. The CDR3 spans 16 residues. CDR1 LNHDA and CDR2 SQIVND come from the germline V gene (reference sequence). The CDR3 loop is CASSTLSRQGNTEAFF. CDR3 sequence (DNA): TGTGCCAGTAGTACTCTTTCAAGACAGGGGAACACTGAAGCTTTCTTT.

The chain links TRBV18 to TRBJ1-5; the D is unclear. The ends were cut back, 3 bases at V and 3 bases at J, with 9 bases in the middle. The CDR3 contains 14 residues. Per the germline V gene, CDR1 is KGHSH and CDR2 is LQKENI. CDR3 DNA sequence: TGTGCCAGCTCACCCCAGGAGGACAATCAGCCCCAGCATTTT. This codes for CASSPQEDNQPQHF. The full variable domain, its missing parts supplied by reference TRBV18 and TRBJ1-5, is NAGVMQNPRHLVRRRGQEARLRCSPMKGHSHVYWYRQLPEEGLKFMVYLQKENIIDESGMPKERFSAEFPKEGPSILRIQQVVRGDSAAYFCASSPQEDNQPQHFGDGTRLSIL.

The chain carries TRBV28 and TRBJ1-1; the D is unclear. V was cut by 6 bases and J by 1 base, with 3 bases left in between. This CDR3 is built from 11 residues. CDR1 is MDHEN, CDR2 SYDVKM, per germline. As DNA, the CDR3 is TGTGCCAGCAGCTCGAACACTGAAGCTTTCTTT. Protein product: CASSSNTEAFF.

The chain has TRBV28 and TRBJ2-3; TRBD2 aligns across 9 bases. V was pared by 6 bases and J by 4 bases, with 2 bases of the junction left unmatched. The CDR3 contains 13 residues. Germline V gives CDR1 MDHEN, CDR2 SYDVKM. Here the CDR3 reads CASSPSGADTQYF. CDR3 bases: TGTGCCAGCAGCCCTAGCGGGGCAGATACGCAGTATTTT.

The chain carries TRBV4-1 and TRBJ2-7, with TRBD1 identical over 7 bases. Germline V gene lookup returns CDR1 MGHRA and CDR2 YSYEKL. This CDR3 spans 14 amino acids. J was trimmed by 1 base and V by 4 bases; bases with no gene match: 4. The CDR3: CASSPRDRSYEQYF. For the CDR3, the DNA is TGCGCCAGCAGCCCTAGGGACAGATCCTACGAGCAGTACTTC.

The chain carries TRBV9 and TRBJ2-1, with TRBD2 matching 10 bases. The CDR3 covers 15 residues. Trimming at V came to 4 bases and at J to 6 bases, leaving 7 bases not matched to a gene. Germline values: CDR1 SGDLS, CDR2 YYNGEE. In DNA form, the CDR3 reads TGTGCCAGCAGCACCCTAGCGGGAGTTGCCAATGAGCAGTTCTTC. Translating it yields CASSTLAGVANEQFF.

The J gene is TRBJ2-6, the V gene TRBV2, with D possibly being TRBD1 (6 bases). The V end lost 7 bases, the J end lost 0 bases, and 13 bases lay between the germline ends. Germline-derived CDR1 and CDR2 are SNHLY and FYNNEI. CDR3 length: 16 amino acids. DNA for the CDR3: TGTGCCAGCAATCCGGACAGAATCTCTGGGGCCAACGTCCTGACTTTC. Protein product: CASNPDRISGANVLTF.

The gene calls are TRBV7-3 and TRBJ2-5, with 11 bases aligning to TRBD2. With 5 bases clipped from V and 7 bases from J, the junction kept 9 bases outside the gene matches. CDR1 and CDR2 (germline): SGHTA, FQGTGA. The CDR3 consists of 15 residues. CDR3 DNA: TGTGCCAGCAGCATCGGGACTAGCGGAGCCACGACCCAGTACTTC. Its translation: CASSIGTSGATTQYF.